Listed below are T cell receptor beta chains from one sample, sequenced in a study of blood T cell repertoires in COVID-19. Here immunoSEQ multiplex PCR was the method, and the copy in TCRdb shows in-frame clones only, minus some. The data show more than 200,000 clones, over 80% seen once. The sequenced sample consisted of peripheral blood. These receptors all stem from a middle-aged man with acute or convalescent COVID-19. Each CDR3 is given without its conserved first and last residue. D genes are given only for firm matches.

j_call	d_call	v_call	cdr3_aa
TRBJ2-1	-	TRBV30	AWMPSSYNEQF
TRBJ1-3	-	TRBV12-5	AQGSVPGNTIY
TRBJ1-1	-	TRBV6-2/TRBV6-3	ASSINQGTAF
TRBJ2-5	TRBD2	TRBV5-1	ASSRLAGQETQY
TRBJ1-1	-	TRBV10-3	AISDPQQGNTEAF
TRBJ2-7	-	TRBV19	ASSMGGPTYEQY
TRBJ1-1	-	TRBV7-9	ASSSRVPNTEAF
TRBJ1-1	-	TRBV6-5	ASTLEMNTEAF
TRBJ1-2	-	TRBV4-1	ASSQENFHGYT
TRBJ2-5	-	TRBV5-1	ASSLARGGRETQY
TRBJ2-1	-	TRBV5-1	ASSLRVSYNEQF
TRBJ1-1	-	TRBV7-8	ASSRARETEAF
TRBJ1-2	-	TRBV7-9	ASSSLGRQNYGYT
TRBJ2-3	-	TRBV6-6	ASKELAYSTDTQY
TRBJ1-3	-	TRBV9	ASSVGLGTGSGNTIY
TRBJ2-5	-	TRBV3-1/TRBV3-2	ASSQGLREEETQY
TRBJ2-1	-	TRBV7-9	ASSLGDEQF
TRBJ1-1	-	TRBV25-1	ASSSGHLNTEAF
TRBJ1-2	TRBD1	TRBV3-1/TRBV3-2	ASSQGQGHGYT
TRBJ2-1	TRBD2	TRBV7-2	ASSVGLAGINEQF
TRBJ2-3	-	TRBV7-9	ASSEKPGTDTQY
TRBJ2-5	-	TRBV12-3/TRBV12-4	ASLGGFQETQY
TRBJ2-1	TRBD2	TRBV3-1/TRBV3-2	ASSHRGLAGEELNEQF
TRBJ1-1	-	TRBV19	ASSSAQRNTEAF
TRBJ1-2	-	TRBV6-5	ASRNSYGYT
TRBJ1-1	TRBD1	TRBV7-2	ASSLGGQGGGTEAF
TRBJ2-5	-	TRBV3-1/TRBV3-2	ASSHSAGLQETQY
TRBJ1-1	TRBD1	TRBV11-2	ASSPGTGASEAF
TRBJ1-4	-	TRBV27	ASRLVGTEKLF
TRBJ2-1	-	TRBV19	ASSSLAGEQF
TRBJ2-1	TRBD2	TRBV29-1	SVEEAASGSKQF
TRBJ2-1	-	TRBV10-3	AIRPSGDNNEQF
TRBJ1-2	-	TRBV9	ASSGENYGYT
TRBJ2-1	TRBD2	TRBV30	AWSVVAGAIGNEQF
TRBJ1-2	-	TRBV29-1	SVIRGSVKGDGYT
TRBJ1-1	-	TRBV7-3	ASSLNRNTEAF
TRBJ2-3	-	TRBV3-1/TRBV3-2	ASSQVGGYAATQY
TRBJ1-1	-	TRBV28	ASTYYMNTEAF
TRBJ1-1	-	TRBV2	ASRPEVRSAF
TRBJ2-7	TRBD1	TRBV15	ATSRGQGRTYEQY
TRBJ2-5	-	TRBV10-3	AISESKPGTQY
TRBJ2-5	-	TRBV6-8	ASSSFRGSAETQY
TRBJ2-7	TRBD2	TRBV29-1	SVDGPGGSYEQY
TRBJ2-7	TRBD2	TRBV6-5	ASSYGTSGIYEQY
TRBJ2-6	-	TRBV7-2	ASSLSVSGANVLT
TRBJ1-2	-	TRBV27	ASSSTYRDGGFGGYT
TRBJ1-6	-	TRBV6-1	ASSETRILH
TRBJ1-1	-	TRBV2	ASRQDSNTEAF
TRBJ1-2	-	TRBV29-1	SVEAPTGSQVCT
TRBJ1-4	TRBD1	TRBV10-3	AISEDRGTNEKLF